These T cell receptor beta chains were read from a single sample in a study of OX40 agonist ivuxolimab in advanced cancers. This table comes from immunoSEQ multiplex PCR, and its TCRdb copy is limited to in-frame clones, with some not included. The data show fewer than 35,000 clones, about 93% seen once. Source: CD4+ or CD8+ T cells sorted from blood, taken in a trial of the OX40 agonist ivuxolimab. Source of these receptors: an adult with an advanced solid tumor such as melanoma, head and neck, liver or kidney cancer. Each CDR3 is given with its conserved first and last residue. A D gene is named only where the DNA matches it firmly. Where a row states a size, it is once, few, many or the class of an expanded clone; other rows omit it.

v_call	j_call	clone_size	d_call	cdr3_aa	cdr3_nt
TRBV27	TRBJ1-1	NA	NA	CASGPQGLNTEAFF	TGTGCCAGCGGCCCACAGGGTTTGAACACTGAAGCTTTCTTT
TRBV7-9	TRBJ2-1	once	TRBD2	CASSLVGAGTSELNEQFF	TGTGCCAGCAGCTTAGTTGGTGCTGGGACTAGCGAACTCAATGAGCAGTTCTTC
TRBV7-9	TRBJ2-5	NA	NA	CASSFGVQETQYF	TGTGCCAGCAGCTTCGGGGTACAAGAGACCCAGTACTTC
TRBV7-9	TRBJ1-1	few	NA	CASSLVGSANTEAFF	TGTGCCAGCAGCTTAGTAGGATCGGCAAACACTGAAGCTTTCTTT
TRBV7-9	TRBJ1-1	NA	TRBD1	CASSRGTGLNTEAFF	TGTGCCAGCAGCCGGGGGACAGGTTTGAACACTGAAGCTTTCTTT
TRBV4-3	TRBJ2-7	NA	TRBD1	CASSQVGQGYEQYF	TGCGCCAGCAGCCAAGTGGGACAGGGGTACGAGCAGTACTTC
TRBV4-3	TRBJ2-3	NA	NA	CASSQDTGDTDTQYF	TGCGCCAGCAGCCAAGATACAGGAGACACAGATACGCAGTATTTT
TRBV6-1	TRBJ1-1	NA	NA	CASSEATGTMNTEAFF	TGTGCCAGCAGTGAAGCGACAGGTACTATGAACACTGAAGCTTTCTTT
TRBV27	TRBJ2-7	NA	TRBD1	CASKAGQGAYEQYF	TGTGCCAGCAAGGCGGGACAGGGGGCCTACGAGCAGTACTTC
TRBV19	TRBJ2-5	NA	TRBD2	CASSMFASGTETQYF	TGTGCCAGTAGTATGTTCGCTAGCGGGACAGAGACCCAGTACTTC
TRBV29-1	TRBJ2-1	NA	NA	CSVEARYNEQFF	TGCAGCGTTGAGGCCCGCTACAATGAGCAGTTCTTC
TRBV27	TRBJ2-5	NA	TRBD1	CASSGTGGYKRETQYF	TGTGCCAGCTCCGGGACAGGGGGCTATAAACGAGAGACCCAGTACTTC
TRBV28	TRBJ1-6	few	NA	CASHGPYLSYNSPLHF	TGTGCCAGTCACGGACCGTATCTGTCCTATAATTCACCCCTCCACTTT
TRBV4-1	TRBJ2-1	NA	TRBD2	CASSRTSGGLNEQFF	TGCGCCAGCAGCAGGACTAGCGGGGGGCTAAATGAGCAGTTCTTC
TRBV13	TRBJ1-2	NA	TRBD1	CASSLDPGTGYYGYTF	TGTGCCAGCAGCTTAGACCCCGGGACAGGGTACTATGGCTACACCTTC
TRBV4-2	TRBJ2-1	NA	TRBD2	CASSQQRESSYNEQFF	TGTGCCAGCAGCCAGCAGCGGGAGAGTTCCTACAATGAGCAGTTCTTC
TRBV9	TRBJ1-2	NA	TRBD1	CASSAPGQSYYGYTF	TGTGCCAGCAGCGCCCCGGGACAGAGCTACTATGGCTACACCTTC
TRBV15	TRBJ1-1	NA	NA	CATRRWDTEAFF	TGTGCCACCAGACGATGGGACACTGAAGCTTTCTTT
TRBV29-1	TRBJ1-1	NA	NA	CSVVPPNTEAFF	TGCAGCGTTGTTCCCCCGAACACTGAAGCTTTCTTT
TRBV5-4	TRBJ1-2	NA	TRBD1	CASSLAPTGAYGYTF	TGTGCCAGCAGCTTGGCCCCCACAGGGGCCTATGGCTACACCTTC
TRBV9	TRBJ1-1	few	NA	CASSVGAGTEAFF	TGTGCCAGCAGCGTAGGAGCCGGGACTGAAGCTTTCTTT
TRBV7-2	TRBJ1-1	NA	NA	CASSFMRGLTEAFF	TGTGCCAGCAGCTTTATGCGGGGCCTTACTGAAGCCTTCTTT
TRBV7-9	TRBJ2-2	few	NA	CASTTTSGGLPGELFF	TGTGCCAGCACTACCACCTCCGGAGGGTTGCCCGGGGAGCTGTTTTTT
TRBV7-8	TRBJ2-7	NA	NA	CASTDQIYEQYF	TGTGCCAGCACCGATCAAATCTACGAGCAGTACTTC
TRBV19	TRBJ2-3	NA	TRBD1	CASRLTGGGTDTQYF	TGTGCCAGTAGACTAACAGGGGGCGGCACAGATACGCAGTATTTT
TRBV27	TRBJ2-3	NA	TRBD2	CASSWTWGGDTQYF	TGTGCCAGCAGTTGGACATGGGGGGGAGATACGCAGTATTTT
TRBV4-1	TRBJ2-5	medium-sized	TRBD1	CASSRIGGTGLIETQYF	TGCGCCAGCAGCCGCATAGGCGGGACAGGGTTAATAGAGACCCAGTACTTC
TRBV6-6	TRBJ2-2	NA	NA	CASSSGLNTGELFF	TGTGCCAGCAGTTCGGGACTTAACACCGGGGAGCTGTTTTTT
TRBV5-8	TRBJ2-5	NA	TRBD1	CASSRPARDSQETQYF	TGTGCCAGCAGCCGCCCAGCCAGGGACAGCCAAGAGACCCAGTACTTC
TRBV21-1	TRBJ1-5	NA	NA	CASSKWGIQPQHF	TGTGCCAGCAGCAAGTGGGGGATTCAGCCCCAGCATTTT
TRBV7-9	TRBJ2-1	NA	NA	CASSSPKALTRSYNEQFF	TGTGCCAGCAGCTCACCTAAGGCGCTCACGAGATCCTACAATGAGCAGTTCTTC
TRBV7-9	TRBJ2-1	NA	TRBD1	CASSHSTGETLDEQFF	TGTGCCAGCAGCCACTCGACAGGGGAAACTTTGGATGAGCAGTTCTTC
TRBV5-5	TRBJ1-2	NA	NA	CASSLWGGTYGYTF	TGTGCCAGCAGCTTGTGGGGAGGGACCTATGGCTACACCTTC
TRBV11-2	TRBJ1-3	NA	NA	CASSFGVSSGNTIYF	TGTGCCAGCAGCTTTGGGGTTAGCTCTGGAAACACCATATATTTT
TRBV7-2	TRBJ2-3	NA	TRBD2	CASSLGGEGWADTQYF	TGTGCCAGCAGCTTAGGCGGGGAGGGCTGGGCAGATACGCAGTATTTT
TRBV11-2	TRBJ2-1	NA	TRBD1	CASSLLSGTGNYNEQFF	TGTGCCAGCAGCTTACTCTCCGGGACAGGGAACTACAATGAGCAGTTCTTC
TRBV4-2	TRBJ2-1	NA	TRBD2	CASSGAGGPHEQFF	TGTGCCAGCAGCGGGGCGGGAGGGCCTCATGAGCAGTTCTTC
TRBV28	TRBJ2-7	once	NA	CASSLPQTYEQYF	TGTGCCAGCAGTTTGCCGCAGACCTACGAGCAGTACTTC
TRBV19	TRBJ2-1	NA	NA	CASSIGIWDEQFF	TGTGCCAGTAGTATTGGGATATGGGATGAGCAGTTCTTC
TRBV7-3	TRBJ2-7	NA	NA	CASSFSGDPSYEQYF	TGTGCCAGCAGCTTCTCGGGAGACCCCTCCTACGAGCAGTACTTC
TRBV27	TRBJ1-1	NA	NA	CASSGLGNEAFF	TGTGCCAGCAGTGGGTTAGGCAATGAAGCTTTCTTT
TRBV27	TRBJ2-1	NA	TRBD2	CASSLWLSGRGNEQFF	TGTGCCAGCAGTTTATGGTTGAGCGGGAGAGGCAATGAGCAGTTCTTC
TRBV5-4	TRBJ1-1	NA	NA	CASSLEVGPEAFF	TGTGCCAGCAGCTTGGAGGTGGGACCTGAAGCTTTCTTT
TRBV27	TRBJ2-7	once	TRBD2	CASSFRARGSYEQYF	TGTGCCAGCAGTTTTCGGGCGCGGGGGAGCTACGAGCAGTACTTC
TRBV7-9	TRBJ2-7	NA	TRBD1	CASSFAGTGGNEQYF	TGTGCCAGCAGCTTCGCCGGGACAGGGGGAAACGAGCAGTACTTC